A single sample is the source of the 10 T cell receptor beta chains below, sequenced in a study of PD-L1 blockade in urothelial cancer. Sequencing was performed with immunoSEQ multiplex PCR; in TCRdb, only in-frame clones are kept and a portion is missing. The table records around 48,000 clones, around 86% of them present only once. Time point meaning: peripheral blood 6 weeks after treatment start. This specimen was PBMCs, taken around atezolizumab (anti-PD-L1) treatment. The source of these receptors is a man in his 60s with urothelial cancer.

The genes are TRBV7-8 and TRBJ1-1; D call uncertain. Germline CDR1 and CDR2: SGHVS and FQNEAQ. This CDR3 has 14 residues. V was clipped by 5 bases and J by 0 bases, with 10 bases between them. DNA for the CDR3: TGTGCCAGCAGCACTGAGTTTATGAACACTGAAGCTTTCTTT. This gives the protein CASSTEFMNTEAFF.

V is TRBV6-5 and J is TRBJ2-5, with a tentative D call TRBD2 (5 bases). CDR3 length equals 12 residues. Trimming removed 8 bases from V and 3 bases from J, with 10 bases in between. Germline V gene lookup returns CDR1 MNHEY and CDR2 SVGAGI. CDR3 coding DNA: TGTGCCAGCGGGCCCGGGGAAGAGACCCAGTACTTC. Protein sequence: CASGPGEETQYF.

CDR3 protein: CASSLEGQGSREQYF. In DNA, the CDR3 is TGTGCCAGCAGCTTAGAGGGACAGGGGTCCCGGGAGCAGTACTTC. This chain joins TRBV11-3 and TRBJ2-7, with 10 bases identical to TRBD1. CDR3 length: 15 amino acids. V lost 0 bases and J lost 7; bases outside the gene matches: 6. Germline assignment: CDR1 SGHNT and CDR2 YENEEA.

The chain couples TRBV6-9 to TRBJ1-5; D is unresolved. Trimming pared 2 bases from V and 0 bases from J, leaving 17 bases between. The CDR3 covers 18 residues. CDR1 and CDR2 from the germline V gene are MNHGY and SVAAGI. The CDR3 DNA follows: TGTGCCAGCAGTTATACCAATATCGGACTGAATAGCAATCAGCCCCAGCATTTT. Residues: CASSYTNIGLNSNQPQHF.

The chain carries TRBV7-2 and TRBJ1-4; 11 bases align to TRBD1. The CDR3 is 18 amino acids. Germline-derived CDR1 and CDR2 are SGHTA and FQGNSA. J lost 10 bases, V lost 5 bases, and 18 bases had no gene match. CDR3 amino acids: CASSQDRGRESGVGKLFF. For the CDR3, the DNA is TGTGCCAGCAGCCAGGACAGGGGGCGCGAGTCTGGAGTTGGAAAACTGTTTTTT.

The chain combines TRBV5-1 with TRBJ1-4; D might be TRBD1 (6 bases). Trimming pared 0 bases from V and 1 base from J, leaving 7 bases between. The CDR3 has 15 amino acids. From germline, CDR1 is SGHRS and CDR2 YFSETQ. CDR3 in amino acids: CASSLADRTNEKLFF. The CDR3 coding sequence is TGCGCCAGCAGCTTGGCGGACAGAACTAATGAAAAACTGTTTTTT.

The chain combines TRBV2 with TRBJ2-3; TRBD2 matches 10 bases. V shed 3 bases, J shed 0 bases, and the junction held 9 bases outside the gene matches. The CDR3 is 18 amino acids. Germline V lookup: CDR1 SNHLY, CDR2 FYNNEI. This CDR3 is CASSDPSGGLSSTDTQYF. DNA for the CDR3: TGTGCCAGCAGTGACCCTAGCGGGGGTCTCTCTAGCACAGATACGCAGTATTTT.

This rearrangement joins TRBV28 to TRBJ1-5; D gene unclear. This CDR3 has 12 amino acids. Trimming cost V 7 bases and J 1 base, with 5 bases left between them. From germline, CDR1 is MDHEN and CDR2 SYDVKM. Here the CDR3 reads CASTPSNQPQHF. The CDR3 bases are TGTGCCAGCACCCCAAGCAATCAGCCCCAGCATTTT.

As DNA, the CDR3 is TGTGCCAGCAGTCCCACAGGGTCGGGACGCGAGCAGTACTTC. This encodes CASSPTGSGREQYF. This chain joins TRBV7-9 and TRBJ2-7; tentatively, D is TRBD1 (6 bases). Trimming took 6 bases from V and 6 from J, leaving 18 bases between them. Germline V gives CDR1 SEHNR, CDR2 FQNEAQ (reference sequence). This CDR3 spans 14 amino acids.

This chain uses TRBV7-2 with TRBJ2-7; TRBD2 might be the D (6 bases). With 1 base removed from V and 3 bases from J, the gap between germline ends came to 16 bases. Germline CDR1 and CDR2: SGHTA and FQGNSA. This CDR3 spans 16 amino acids. This chain's CDR3 is CASSLGVSGPNYEQYF. The CDR3 nucleotides read TGTGCCAGCAGCTTAGGGGTTAGCGGACCAAACTACGAGCAGTACTTC.